The 6 T cell receptor beta chains in this list originate from one sample, sequenced in a study of sequential checkpoint blockade in melanoma. The treatment denotes: randomized to nivolumab then ipilimumab (arm A) or the reverse (arm B). Generated by immunoSEQ multiplex PCR, the TCRdb table keeps only in-frame clones and is missing some. The sample has approximately 5,200 clones, about 80% seen once; the top ten hold approximately 30%. The sequencing here drew on CD8+ T cells sorted from blood (inferred from file names), taken from a patient given nivolumab and ipilimumab in sequence. The receptors were sampled from a human donor with melanoma.

The chain recombines TRBV7-6 with TRBJ2-5, with D perhaps TRBD1 (7 bases). The DNA matches TRBJ2-7 better at its end, which makes the J call doubtful. Germline CDR1 reads SGHVS; CDR2 reads FNYEAQ. There are 13 residues in the CDR3. This chain's CDR3 is CASSLGGQYEQYF. The CDR3, as DNA: TGTGCCAGCAGCTTGGGGGGACAGTACGAGCAGTACTTC.

V is TRBV7-6 and J is TRBJ1-1, with a possible D match to TRBD1 (5 bases). From germline, CDR1 is SGHVS and CDR2 FNYEAQ. The germline V and J ends were trimmed by 1 base and 1 base, with 10 bases remaining between them. This CDR3 has 15 residues. The CDR3 region is CASSLGRGWNTEAFF. CDR3 bases: TGTGCCAGCAGCTTAGGAAGGGGTTGGAACACTGAAGCTTTCTTT.

This chain connects TRBV5-8 to TRBJ1-2; 8 bases match TRBD1. The CDR3 is 13 amino acids. CDR1 is SGHTS, CDR2 YDEGEE, per germline. The J segment lost 7 bases and the V segment lost 2 bases, leaving 4 bases of the junction unmatched. The CDR3, as DNA: TGTGCCAGCAGCTTCAGGGGGCAAGGTGGCTACACCTTC. It codes for CASSFRGQGGYTF. The complete variable domain, with remaining parts taken from reference TRBV5-8 and TRBJ1-2, reads EAGVTQSPTHLIKTRGQQATLRCSPISGHTSVYWYQQALGLGLQFLLWYDEGEERNRGNFPPRFSGRQFPNYSSELNVNALELEDSALYLCASSFRGQGGYTFGSGTRLTVV.

This clone has only a few counts. J is TRBJ2-1 and V is TRBV6-1, with D tentatively TRBD2 (6 bases). Trimming stripped 4 bases from V and 0 bases from J, with 13 bases between. The germline V gene encodes CDR1 MNHNS and CDR2 SASEGT. CDR3 size: 16 residues. CDR3 coding DNA: TGTGCCAGCAGTGCCGTACTAGCACTCTCCTACAATGAGCAGTTCTTC. Translation: CASSAVLALSYNEQFF.

The chain recombines TRBV5-6 with TRBJ2-2; TRBD2 aligns across 10 bases. Losses at the gene ends were 4 bases for V and 3 bases for J; bases not matched to a gene: 6. The germline gives CDR1 SGHDT, CDR2 YYEEEE. The CDR3 has 16 amino acids. Written as DNA, the CDR3 is TGTGCCAGCAGCATCGGGCTAGCGGGAGACACCGGGGAGCTGTTTTTT. Protein product: CASSIGLAGDTGELFF.

This chain joins TRBV19 and TRBJ2-7; D is perhaps TRBD2 (6 bases). Trimming removed 1 base from V and 5 bases from J, with 12 bases in between. There are 14 residues in the CDR3. Germline V gene data show CDR1 as LNHDA and CDR2 as SQIVND (reference sequence). The CDR3, as DNA: TGTGCCAGTAGTATAGCCGGGACTGGTCACGAGCAGTACTTC. Translation: CASSIAGTGHEQYF. Drawing the rest from reference TRBV19 and TRBJ2-7, the complete variable domain is DGGITQSPKYLFRKEGQNVTLSCEQNLNHDAMYWYRQDPGQGLRLIYYSQIVNDFQKGDIAEGYSVSREKKESFPLTVTSAQKNPTAFYLCASSIAGTGHEQYFGPGTRLTVT.